Listed here are 17 T cell receptor beta chains from one sample, sequenced in a study of T cell changes during pregnancy in multiple sclerosis. The protocol was immunoSEQ multiplex PCR, while the TCRdb copy is restricted to in-frame clones and leaves out a portion. This sample has 30,000 to 45,000 clones, with about 92% found just once. The material was CD8+ T cells from peripheral blood mononuclear cells, obtained in the first trimester of pregnancy. The receptors here all came from a female donor with multiple sclerosis, enrolled in a pregnancy study.

V usage is TRBV9 and J usage is TRBJ2-7; 7 bases are a match to TRBD1. Unmatched junction bases numbered 9, after V lost 2 bases and J lost 7 bases. The CDR3 has 14 residues. The germline CDR1 and CDR2 sequences are SGDLS and YYNGEE. The CDR3 loop is CASSVGQQGVEQYF. The CDR3 DNA reads as TGTGCCAGCAGCGTGGGACAGCAGGGGGTGGAGCAGTACTTC.

This clone was detected ten times or more. This chain connects TRBV27 to TRBJ2-7; D is uncertain. There are 13 residues in the CDR3. Trimming cost V 5 bases and J 6 bases, with 14 bases left between them. Germline CDR1 is MNHEY and CDR2 is SMNVEV (reference sequence). This chain's CDR3 is CASSPQVVSEQYF. The DNA for the CDR3 is TGTGCCAGCAGTCCTCAGGTTGTATCCGAGCAGTACTTC.

This chain joins TRBV27 and TRBJ1-5, with D perhaps TRBD1 (6 bases). The V gene lost 6 bases and the J gene lost 5 bases, with 14 bases spanning the gap. Germline V gives CDR1 MNHEY, CDR2 SMNVEV (reference sequence). The CDR3 consists of 14 residues. The CDR3 is CASRLQGSDQPQHF. The CDR3 DNA reads as TGTGCCAGCAGACTACAGGGTTCGGATCAGCCCCAGCATTTT.

This clone was detected only once. The chain carries TRBV9 and TRBJ2-7, with TRBD1 identical over 7 bases. J lost 2 bases, V lost 3 bases, and 8 bases had no gene match. This CDR3 contains 15 residues. Germline CDR1 is SGDLS and CDR2 is YYNGEE. The CDR3 nucleotides read TGTGCCAGCAGCGGACAGACAGGGCCAACCTACGAGCAGTACTTC. It specifies CASSGQTGPTYEQYF.

This sequence joins TRBV14 and TRBJ2-5, with TRBD2 identical over 11 bases. CDR1 is SGHDN and CDR2 is FVKESK in the germline V gene. CDR3 length: 18 amino acids. Losses at the gene ends were 0 bases for V and 2 bases for J; bases not matched to a gene: 8. CDR3 residues: CASSQDPQLAGVQETQYF. DNA of the CDR3: TGTGCCAGCAGCCAAGATCCCCAACTAGCGGGGGTACAAGAGACCCAGTACTTC.

The chain employs TRBV5-6 and TRBJ1-3; no firm D call. The CDR3 is made up of 14 amino acids. From germline, CDR1 is SGHDT and CDR2 YYEEEE. V lost 2 bases and J lost 0, with 6 bases in between. DNA for the CDR3: TGTGCCAGCAGCTTTGGAGACTCTGGAAACACCATATATTTT. It is translated as CASSFGDSGNTIYF.

This rearrangement joins TRBV10-1 to TRBJ2-2; no firm D call. Looked up from germline, CDR1 is WNHNN and CDR2 is SYGVQD (reference sequence). Trimming left V 6 bases short and J 7 bases short, with 21 bases between. The CDR3 has 16 amino acids. The DNA for the CDR3 is TGCGCCAGCAGCATCGACCCTTTGGGCAACGGCGGGGAGCTGTTTTTT. Its translation is CASSIDPLGNGGELFF.

The genes are TRBV11-2 and TRBJ2-1; weak D call: TRBD1 (6 bases). The germline gives CDR1 SGHAT, CDR2 FQNNGV. Between the trimmed V and J ends, which lost 2 bases and 5 bases, there was a span of 13 bases. The CDR3 spans 15 residues. The DNA for the CDR3 is TGTGCCAGCAGCTTAATCTCTCAGGGGCACAATGAGCAGTTCTTC. Its translation: CASSLISQGHNEQFF.

The gene calls are TRBV11-2 and TRBJ2-4, with D maybe TRBD2 (5 bases). Per germline, CDR1 SGHAT and CDR2 FQNNGV. The V gene lost 2 bases and the J gene lost 1 base, with 15 bases spanning the gap. This CDR3 spans 17 amino acids. The CDR3 bases are TGTGCCAGCAGCTTAATATCGGGGAATTTGGCCAAAAACATTCAGTACTTC. Translation: CASSLISGNLAKNIQYF. The whole variable domain, filled in from reference TRBV11-2 and TRBJ2-4, reads EAGVAQSPRYKIIEKRQSVAFWCNPISGHATLYWYQQILGQGPKLLIQFQNNGVVDDSQLPKDRFSAERLKGVDSTLKIQPAKLEDSAVYLCASSLISGNLAKNIQYFGAGTRLSVL.

The chain carries TRBV4-1 and TRBJ2-7, with 7 nucleotides matching TRBD1. This CDR3 spans 15 amino acids. V was pared by 4 bases and J by 0 bases, with 6 bases of the junction left unmatched. In germline, CDR1 is MGHRA, CDR2 YSYEKL. The chain's CDR3 is CASSPRTGGSYEQYF. DNA for the CDR3: TGCGCCAGCAGCCCCCGGACAGGCGGCTCCTACGAGCAGTACTTC.

This rearrangement joins TRBV6-1 to TRBJ2-1, with 11 bases that match TRBD2. V was clipped by 2 bases and J by 9 bases; unmatched bases: 6. The CDR3 consists of 15 residues. CDR1 is MNHNS and CDR2 is SASEGT in the germline V gene. The CDR3 DNA sequence: TGTGCCAGCAGTGAAACTAGCGGGGGATATAGTGAGCAGTTCTTC. This codes for CASSETSGGYSEQFF.

The chain uses TRBV7-9 and TRBJ2-2; D may be TRBD2 (7 bases). Germline loops: CDR1 SEHNR, CDR2 FQNEAQ (reference sequence). Trimming took off 0 bases at V and 2 bases at J, with 19 bases between the two ends. CDR3 length: 19 amino acids. The CDR3 protein is CASSLAHRGGETNTGELFF. The CDR3 nucleotides read TGTGCCAGCAGCTTAGCCCATCGAGGGGGGGAGACAAACACCGGGGAGCTGTTTTTT.

The genes are TRBV7-6 and TRBJ2-5, with D perhaps matching TRBD2 (5 bases). Germline CDR1 reads SGHVS; CDR2 reads FNYEAQ. Trimming shortened V by 5 bases and J by 0 bases, and 16 bases separated the two germline ends. CDR3 length equals 16 residues. The CDR3 protein is CASSPRRTPHQETQYF. CDR3 DNA sequence: TGTGCCAGCAGCCCCCGAAGGACTCCTCACCAAGAGACCCAGTACTTC.

This sequence joins TRBV6-5 and TRBJ1-6; D gene uncertain. CDR1 MNHEY and CDR2 SVGAGI come from the germline V gene. The CDR3 consists of 16 residues. V was clipped by 2 bases and J by 0 bases, with 8 bases between them. The DNA for the CDR3 is TGTGCCAGCAGTTACGCCGGGAGCTCCTATAATTCACCCCTCCACTTT. It codes for CASSYAGSSYNSPLHF.

The chain is built from TRBV13 and TRBJ2-3; weak D call: TRBD1 (5 bases). Germline V CDR1 and CDR2: PRHDT, FYEKMQ (reference sequence). The CDR3 runs 15 residues. V was pared by 5 bases and J by 6 bases, with 18 bases between. This chain's CDR3 is CASSLPGQGKDTQYF. In nucleotides, the CDR3 is TGTGCCAGCAGCCTACCCGGGCAGGGAAAGGATACGCAGTATTTT.

V usage is TRBV9 and J usage is TRBJ1-1; D remains ambiguous. The CDR3 is 14 amino acids. Trimming took off 0 bases at V and 4 bases at J, with 10 bases between the two ends. Germline CDR1 reads SGDLS; CDR2 reads YYNGEE. The CDR3 nucleotides read TGTGCCAGCAGCGTAGGCGTTTCTACCACTGAAGCTTTCTTT. Its translation: CASSVGVSTTEAFF.

This chain connects TRBV11-2 to TRBJ2-1; possibly TRBD2 for D (6 bases). This CDR3 region has 16 residues. Deletions cut 2 bases from V and 2 bases from J, with 13 bases between. The germline V gene has CDR1 SGHAT and CDR2 FQNNGV. CDR3 DNA: TGTGCCAGCAGCTTATTTGTTTGGGGGGCCTACAATGAGCAGTTCTTC. This encodes CASSLFVWGAYNEQFF.